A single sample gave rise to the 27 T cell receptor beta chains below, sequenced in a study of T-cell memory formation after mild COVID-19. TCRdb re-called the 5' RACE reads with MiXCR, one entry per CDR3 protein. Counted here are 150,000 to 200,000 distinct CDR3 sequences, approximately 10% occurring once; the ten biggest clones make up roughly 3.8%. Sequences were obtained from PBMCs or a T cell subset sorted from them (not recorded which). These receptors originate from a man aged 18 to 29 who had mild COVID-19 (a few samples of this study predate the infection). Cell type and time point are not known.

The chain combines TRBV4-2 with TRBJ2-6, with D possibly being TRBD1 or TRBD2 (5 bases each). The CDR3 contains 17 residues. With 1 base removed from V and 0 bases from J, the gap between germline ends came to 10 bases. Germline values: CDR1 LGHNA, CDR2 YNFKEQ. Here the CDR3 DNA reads TGTGCCAGCAGCCAAGGTTTGGGGGACTCTGGGGCCAACGTCCTGACTTTC. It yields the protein CASSQGLGDSGANVLTF.

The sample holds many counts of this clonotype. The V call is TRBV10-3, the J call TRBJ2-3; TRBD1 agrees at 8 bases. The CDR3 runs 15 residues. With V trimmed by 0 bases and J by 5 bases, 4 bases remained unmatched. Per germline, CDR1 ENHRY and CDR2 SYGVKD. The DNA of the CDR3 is TGTGCCATCAGTGAGTCCGGACAGGGCAGAGATACGCAGTATTTT. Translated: CAISESGQGRDTQYF.

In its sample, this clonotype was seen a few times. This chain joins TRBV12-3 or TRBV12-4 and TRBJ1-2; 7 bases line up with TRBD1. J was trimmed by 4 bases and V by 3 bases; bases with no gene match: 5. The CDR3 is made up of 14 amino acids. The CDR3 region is CASSFATGIYGYTF. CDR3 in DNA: TGTGCCAGCAGTTTCGCGACAGGGATCTATGGCTACACCTTC.

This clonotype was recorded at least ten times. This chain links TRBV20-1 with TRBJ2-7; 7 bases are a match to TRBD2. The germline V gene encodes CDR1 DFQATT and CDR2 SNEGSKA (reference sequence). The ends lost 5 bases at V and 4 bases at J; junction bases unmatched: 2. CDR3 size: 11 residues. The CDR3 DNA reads TGCAGTGCTGCAGCGGGGTACGAGCAGTACTTC. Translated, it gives CSAAAGYEQYF.

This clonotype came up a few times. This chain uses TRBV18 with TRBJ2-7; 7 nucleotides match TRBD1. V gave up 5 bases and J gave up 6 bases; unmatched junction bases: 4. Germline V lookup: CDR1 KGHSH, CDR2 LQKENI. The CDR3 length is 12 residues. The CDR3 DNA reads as TGTGCCAGCTCATCCGACAGGGTCGAGCAGTACTTC. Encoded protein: CASSSDRVEQYF.

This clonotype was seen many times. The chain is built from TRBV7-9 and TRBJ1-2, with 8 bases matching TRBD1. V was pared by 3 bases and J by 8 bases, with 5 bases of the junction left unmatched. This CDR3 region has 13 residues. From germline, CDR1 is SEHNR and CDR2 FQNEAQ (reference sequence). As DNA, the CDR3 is TGTGCCAGCAGCTTCCTGGACAGGGTCGGCTACACCTTC. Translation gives CASSFLDRVGYTF.

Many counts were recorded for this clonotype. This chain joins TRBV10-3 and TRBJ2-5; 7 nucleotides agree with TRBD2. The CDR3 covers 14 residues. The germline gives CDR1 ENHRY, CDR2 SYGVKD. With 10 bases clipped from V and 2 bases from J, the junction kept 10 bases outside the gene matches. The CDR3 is CATRGREGQETQYF. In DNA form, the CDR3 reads TGTGCCACCAGAGGGAGGGAAGGGCAAGAGACCCAGTACTTC.

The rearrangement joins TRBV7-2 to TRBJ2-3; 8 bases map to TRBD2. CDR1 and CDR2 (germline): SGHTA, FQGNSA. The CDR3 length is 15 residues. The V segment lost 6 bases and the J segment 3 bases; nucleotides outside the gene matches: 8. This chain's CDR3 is CASSNNGGATDTQYF. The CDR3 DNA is TGTGCCAGCAGTAATAACGGGGGGGCGACAGATACGCAGTATTTT.

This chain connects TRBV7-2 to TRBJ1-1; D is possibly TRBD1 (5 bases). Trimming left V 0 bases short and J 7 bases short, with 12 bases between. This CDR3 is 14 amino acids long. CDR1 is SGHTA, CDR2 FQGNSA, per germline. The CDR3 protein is CASSLAYDRGEAFF. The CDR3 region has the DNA TGTGCCAGCAGCTTAGCGTATGATAGGGGTGAAGCTTTCTTT.

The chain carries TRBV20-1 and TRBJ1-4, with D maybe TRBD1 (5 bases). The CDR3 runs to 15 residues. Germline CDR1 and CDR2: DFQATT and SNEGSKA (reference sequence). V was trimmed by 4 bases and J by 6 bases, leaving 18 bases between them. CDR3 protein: CSANALGTPDEKLFF. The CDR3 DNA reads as TGCAGTGCTAATGCCTTGGGGACGCCGGATGAAAAACTGTTTTTT.

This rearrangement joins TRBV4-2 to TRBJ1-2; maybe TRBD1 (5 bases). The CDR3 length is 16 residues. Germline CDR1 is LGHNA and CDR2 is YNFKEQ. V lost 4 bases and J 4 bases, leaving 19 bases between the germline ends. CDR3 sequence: CASSPRRGGPLYGYTF. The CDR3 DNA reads TGTGCCAGCAGCCCGAGGAGGGGAGGGCCCCTCTATGGCTACACCTTC.

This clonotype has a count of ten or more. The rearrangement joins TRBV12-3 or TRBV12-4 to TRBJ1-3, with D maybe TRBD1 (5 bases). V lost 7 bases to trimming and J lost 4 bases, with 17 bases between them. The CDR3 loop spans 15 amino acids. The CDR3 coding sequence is TGTGCCAGCATGAAGGGGTCGAGTTCCGGAAACACCATATATTTT. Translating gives CASMKGSSSGNTIYF.

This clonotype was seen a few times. The CDR3 loop is CASSLALHGAETQYF. As DNA, the CDR3 is TGCGCCAGCAGCTTGGCTCTGCACGGGGCGGAGACCCAGTACTTC. V usage is TRBV5-1 and J usage is TRBJ2-5; the D call may be TRBD1 or TRBD2 (5 bases each). The CDR3 spans 15 residues. Germline loops: CDR1 SGHRS, CDR2 YFSETQ. Deletions cut 0 bases from V and 5 bases from J, with 14 bases between.

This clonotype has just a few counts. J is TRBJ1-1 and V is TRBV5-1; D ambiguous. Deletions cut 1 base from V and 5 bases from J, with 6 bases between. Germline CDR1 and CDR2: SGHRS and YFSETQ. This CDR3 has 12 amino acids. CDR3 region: CASSLKGTEAFF. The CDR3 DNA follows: TGCGCCAGCAGCTTGAAGGGAACTGAAGCTTTCTTT.

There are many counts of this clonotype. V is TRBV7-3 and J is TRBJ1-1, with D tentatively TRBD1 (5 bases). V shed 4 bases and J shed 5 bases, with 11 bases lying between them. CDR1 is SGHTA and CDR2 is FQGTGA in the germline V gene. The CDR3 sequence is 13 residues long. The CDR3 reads CASSSSGGTEAFF. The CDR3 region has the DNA TGTGCCAGCAGCTCCTCCGGGGGAACTGAAGCTTTCTTT.

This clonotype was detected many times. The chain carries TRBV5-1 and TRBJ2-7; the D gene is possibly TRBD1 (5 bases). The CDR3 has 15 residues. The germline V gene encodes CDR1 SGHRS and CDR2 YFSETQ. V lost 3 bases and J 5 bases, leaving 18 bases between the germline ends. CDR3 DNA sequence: TGCGCCAGCAGCTCATTGACTGACCCAGGGAACGAGCAGTACTTC. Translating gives CASSSLTDPGNEQYF.

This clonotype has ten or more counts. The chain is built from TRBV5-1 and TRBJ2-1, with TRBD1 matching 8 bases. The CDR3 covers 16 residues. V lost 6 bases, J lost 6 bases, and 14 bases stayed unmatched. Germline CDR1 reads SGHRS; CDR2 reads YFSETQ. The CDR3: CASNRNPETGVNEQFF. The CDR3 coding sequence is TGCGCCAGCAACCGTAACCCGGAGACAGGGGTCAATGAGCAGTTCTTC.

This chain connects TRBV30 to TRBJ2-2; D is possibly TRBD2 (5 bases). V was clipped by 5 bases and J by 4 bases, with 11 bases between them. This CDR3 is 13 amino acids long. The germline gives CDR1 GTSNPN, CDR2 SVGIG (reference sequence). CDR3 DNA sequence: TGTGCCTGGGCCGGTGGAGGCACCGGGGAGCTGTTTTTT. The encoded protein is CAWAGGGTGELFF.

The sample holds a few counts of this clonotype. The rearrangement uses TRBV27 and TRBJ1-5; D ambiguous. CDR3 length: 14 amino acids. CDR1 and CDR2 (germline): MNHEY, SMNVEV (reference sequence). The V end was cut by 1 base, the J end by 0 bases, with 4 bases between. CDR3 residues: CASSLWGSNQPQHF. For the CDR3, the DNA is TGTGCCAGCAGTTTATGGGGTAGCAATCAGCCCCAGCATTTT.

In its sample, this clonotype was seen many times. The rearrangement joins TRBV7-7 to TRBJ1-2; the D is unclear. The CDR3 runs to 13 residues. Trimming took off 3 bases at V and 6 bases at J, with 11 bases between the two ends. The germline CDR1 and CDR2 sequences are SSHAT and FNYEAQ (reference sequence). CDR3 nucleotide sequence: TGTGCCAGCAGCTTCGAGACTACACATGGCTACACCTTC. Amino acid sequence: CASSFETTHGYTF.

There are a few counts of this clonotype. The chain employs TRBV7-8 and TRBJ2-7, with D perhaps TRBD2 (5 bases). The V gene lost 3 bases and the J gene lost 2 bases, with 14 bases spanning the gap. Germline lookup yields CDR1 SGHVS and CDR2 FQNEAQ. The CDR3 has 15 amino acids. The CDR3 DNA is TGTGCCAGCAGCTTTCGGCATGAGGGTACCTACGAGCAGTACTTC. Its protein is CASSFRHEGTYEQYF.

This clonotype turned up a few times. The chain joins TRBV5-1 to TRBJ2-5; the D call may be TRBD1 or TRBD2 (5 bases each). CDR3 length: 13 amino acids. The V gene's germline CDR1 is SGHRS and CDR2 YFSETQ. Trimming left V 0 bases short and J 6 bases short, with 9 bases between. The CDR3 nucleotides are TGCGCCAGCAGCTTGGAGGGGACGAAGACCCAGTACTTC. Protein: CASSLEGTKTQYF.

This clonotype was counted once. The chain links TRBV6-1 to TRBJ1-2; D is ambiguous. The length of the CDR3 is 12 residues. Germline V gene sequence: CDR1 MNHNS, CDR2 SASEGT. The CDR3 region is CAGSQTNYGYTF. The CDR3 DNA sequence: TGTGCGGGGTCCCAGACTAACTATGGCTACACCTTC.

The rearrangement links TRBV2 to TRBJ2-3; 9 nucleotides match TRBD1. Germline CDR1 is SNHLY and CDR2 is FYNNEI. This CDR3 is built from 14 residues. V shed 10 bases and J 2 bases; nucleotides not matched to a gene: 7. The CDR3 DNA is TGTGCCACTTGGGACAGGGAGGCCACAGATACGCAGTATTTT. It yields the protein CATWDREATDTQYF.

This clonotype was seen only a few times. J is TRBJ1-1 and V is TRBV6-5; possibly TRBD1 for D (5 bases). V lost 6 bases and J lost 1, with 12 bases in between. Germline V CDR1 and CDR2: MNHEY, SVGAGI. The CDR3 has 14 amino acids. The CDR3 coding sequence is TGTGCCAGCAGGCCGGGACTGTGGAACACTGAAGCTTTCTTT. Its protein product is CASRPGLWNTEAFF.

In DNA form, the CDR3 reads TGTGCCAGCAGCTTAGGCGGTAGCCGTAAAGAGACCCAGTACTTC. The encoded protein is CASSLGGSRKETQYF. The rearrangement uses TRBV7-3 and TRBJ2-5; no reliable D call. Germline V CDR1 and CDR2: SGHTA, FQGTGA. V shed 2 bases and J shed 3 bases, with 13 bases lying between them. The CDR3 has 15 amino acids.

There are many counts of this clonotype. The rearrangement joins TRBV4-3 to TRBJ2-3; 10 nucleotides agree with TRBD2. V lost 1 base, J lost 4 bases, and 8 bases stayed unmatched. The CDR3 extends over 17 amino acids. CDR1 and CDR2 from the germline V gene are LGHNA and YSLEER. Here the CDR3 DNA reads TGCGCCAGCAGCCAAGCTCCCCTAGCGGGGGCACCAGATACGCAGTATTTT. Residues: CASSQAPLAGAPDTQYF.